The 4 T cell receptor beta chains in this list originate from one sample, sequenced in a study of cytomegalovirus exposure and HLA in healthy donors. Use of 60 Vbeta and 13 Jbeta primers characterized the PCR. Method: immunoSEQ multiplex PCR; TCRdb's copy keeps in-frame clones and lacks some. The sample includes around 180,000 clones, approximately 81% seen only once; the top ten take 1%. Sequenced material: PBMCs. The origin of the receptors is a boy between 2 and 15 years old in good health and CMV-seronegative.

The rearrangement uses TRBV28 and TRBJ1-1; D is ambiguous. In germline, CDR1 is MDHEN, CDR2 SYDVKM. This CDR3 is 13 amino acids long. V was trimmed by 3 bases and J by 6 bases, leaving 11 bases between them. This CDR3 reads CASSFSTGAEAFF. Written as DNA, the CDR3 is TGTGCCAGCAGTTTTTCGACTGGTGCTGAAGCTTTCTTT.

V is TRBV28 and J is TRBJ1-2; D is undetermined. Trimming took off 3 bases at V and 4 bases at J, with 12 bases between the two ends. Germline CDR1 and CDR2: MDHEN and SYDVKM. CDR3 length: 14 residues. The CDR3 loop is CASSLRGTGYGYTF. The CDR3 DNA reads TGTGCCAGCAGTTTGCGCGGAACTGGCTATGGCTACACCTTC.

The chain recombines TRBV11-2 with TRBJ2-4; TRBD2 agrees at 9 bases. CDR1 and CDR2 (germline): SGHAT, FQNNGV. The V and J ends lost 3 bases and 8 bases, in that order; junction bases with no gene match: 8. There are 15 residues in the CDR3. The CDR3 nucleotides read TGTGCCAGCAGCTTCGTGGCGGGGGGGCTAGACATTCAGTACTTC. Its translation is CASSFVAGGLDIQYF. Using reference TRBV11-2 and TRBJ2-4 for the parts outside the CDR3, the full variable domain is EAGVAQSPRYKIIEKRQSVAFWCNPISGHATLYWYQQILGQGPKLLIQFQNNGVVDDSQLPKDRFSAERLKGVDSTLKIQPAKLEDSAVYLCASSFVAGGLDIQYFGAGTRLSVL.

The gene calls are TRBV28 and TRBJ2-7; 9 bases map to TRBD1. The germline gives CDR1 MDHEN, CDR2 SYDVKM. The trim removed 6 bases at V and 3 bases at J, leaving 9 bases unmatched. This CDR3 comprises 15 residues. CDR3 region: CASRHRDRVHYEQYF. CDR3 bases: TGTGCCAGCAGGCACCGGGACAGGGTACACTACGAGCAGTACTTC.